Below are 21 T cell receptor beta chains sequenced from a single sample in a study of glioma-infiltrating T cells after dendritic cell vaccination. Data came from immunoSEQ multiplex PCR; TCRdb stores just in-frame clones and leaves some out. The sample lists about 65,000 clones, approximately 86% seen once, with approximately 10% in the top ten. The time point: after dendritic cell vaccination, including at tumor progression/relapse. The sequenced sample was blood, obtained after dendritic cell vaccination. These receptors all come from a human donor with glioblastoma.

The chain links TRBV14 to TRBJ2-5; the D gene is possibly TRBD2 (6 bases). Trimming pared 8 bases from V and 2 bases from J, leaving 12 bases between. The germline gives CDR1 SGHDN, CDR2 FVKESK. The CDR3 contains 13 residues. CDR3: CASAWGLQETQYF. The CDR3, as DNA: TGTGCCAGCGCCTGGGGACTTCAAGAGACCCAGTACTTC.

This clone occurred a few times. V and J are TRBV11-2 and TRBJ2-3; 7 bases line up with TRBD1. Germline CDR1 and CDR2: SGHAT and FQNNGV. V shed 1 base and J 0 bases; nucleotides not matched to a gene: 4. This CDR3 has 16 amino acids. CDR3: CASSLGAGGSTDTQYF. The CDR3 bases are TGTGCCAGCAGCTTAGGCGCAGGGGGTAGCACAGATACGCAGTATTTT.

The genes are TRBV7-8 and TRBJ1-1, with a weak D call TRBD1 (5 bases). V was shortened by 6 bases and J by 1 base, with 9 bases between the two germline ends. The CDR3 consists of 13 residues. Germline V lookup: CDR1 SGHVS, CDR2 FQNEAQ. CDR3: CASRITGNTEAFF. CDR3 DNA: TGTGCCAGCAGAATCACAGGGAACACTGAAGCTTTCTTT.

The CDR3 loop reads CASSVDQGHYGYTF. Written as DNA, the CDR3 is TGTGCCAGCAGCGTAGACCAGGGCCACTATGGCTACACCTTC. The V call is TRBV9, the J call TRBJ1-2; perhaps TRBD1 as D (5 bases). CDR3 size: 14 residues. V shed 0 bases and J shed 3 bases, with 9 bases lying between them. Germline CDR1 reads SGDLS; CDR2 reads YYNGEE.

This chain links TRBV10-3 with TRBJ2-1; TRBD1 aligns across 11 bases. The CDR3 consists of 14 residues. The germline CDR1 and CDR2 sequences are ENHRY and SYGVKD. Germline trimming cut 6 bases from V and 7 bases from J; bases unmatched to any gene: 5. CDR3 bases: TGTGCCATCAGCCCCGGGACAGGGGGAAATGAGCAGTTCTTC. Amino acid sequence: CAISPGTGGNEQFF.

The chain carries TRBV9 and TRBJ1-2, with TRBD1 as a possible D gene (5 bases). Germline V gives CDR1 SGDLS, CDR2 YYNGEE. Between the trimmed V and J ends, which lost 3 bases and 3 bases, there was a span of 15 bases. This CDR3 is built from 15 residues. The CDR3, as DNA: TGTGCCAGCAGCGCCCCCGTGGGGGGAGACTATGGCTACACCTTC. It is translated as CASSAPVGGDYGYTF. The variable domain in full, with the rest retrieved from reference TRBV9 and TRBJ1-2, is DSGVTQTPKHLITATGQRVTLRCSPRSGDLSVYWYQQSLDQGLQFLIQYYNGEERAKGNILERFSAQQFPDLHSELNLSSLELGDSALYFCASSAPVGGDYGYTFGSGTRLTVV.

This clone was seen only a few times. CDR3 protein: CATSRAGPIITEAFF. As DNA, the CDR3 is TGTGCCACCAGCAGAGCTGGGCCTATAATCACTGAAGCTTTCTTT. This chain connects TRBV15 to TRBJ1-1; D is ambiguous. The V and J ends lost 1 base and 4 bases respectively, with 13 bases between them. The CDR3 has 15 residues. CDR1 is LNHNV and CDR2 is YYDKDF in the germline V gene (reference sequence).

The chain employs TRBV7-8 and TRBJ1-5; 10 bases fit TRBD1. This CDR3 is 19 amino acids long. Germline values: CDR1 SGHVS, CDR2 FQNEAQ. The V and J ends lost 5 bases and 0 bases, in that order; junction bases with no gene match: 13. The CDR3 DNA reads as TGTGCCAGCAGCGCCATAGGGGGACAGGGGCTATATAGCAATCAGCCCCAGCATTTT. It encodes CASSAIGGQGLYSNQPQHF.

This chain connects TRBV27 to TRBJ2-1; 11 positions match TRBD2. V shed 5 bases and J 6 bases; nucleotides not matched to a gene: 6. The CDR3 spans 15 residues. The germline CDR1 and CDR2 sequences are MNHEY and SMNVEV (reference sequence). CDR3 loop: CASSPGTSGANEQFF. In DNA, the CDR3 is TGTGCCAGCAGTCCAGGGACTAGCGGTGCCAATGAGCAGTTCTTC.

In DNA, the CDR3 is TGTGCCAGCAGCTTTAAACAGCAGAACACTGAAGCTTTCTTT. Translated: CASSFKQQNTEAFF. The V gene is TRBV11-2, the J gene TRBJ1-1; D remains ambiguous. Germline lookup yields CDR1 SGHAT and CDR2 FQNNGV. V was cut by 3 bases and J by 1 base, with 9 bases left in between. This CDR3 contains 14 residues.

J is TRBJ1-5 and V is TRBV10-1, with D perhaps TRBD1 (5 bases). V lost 6 bases and J lost 13, with 13 bases in between. The CDR3 length is 11 residues. Looked up from germline, CDR1 is WNHNN and CDR2 is SYGVQD (reference sequence). In DNA, the CDR3 is TGCGCCAGCAGGCCTGGGGCGGAACAGCATTTT. Translated: CASRPGAEQHF.

The chain has TRBV7-8 and TRBJ2-2; 10 bases are shared with TRBD2. The CDR3 contains 18 residues. J gave up 2 bases and V 5 bases, and 11 bases lay outside the gene matches. Germline V lookup: CDR1 SGHVS, CDR2 FQNEAQ. In DNA form, the CDR3 reads TGTGCCAGCAGCGTCAATGCTCGGACTAGCGGAAACACCGGGGAGCTGTTTTTT. Translating it yields CASSVNARTSGNTGELFF.

This clone showed up just once. The CDR3 spells CASSLDRDTEAFF. In DNA, the CDR3 is TGTGCCAGCAGTTTGGACAGGGACACTGAAGCTTTCTTT. The chain employs TRBV6-6 and TRBJ1-1; 8 bases fit TRBD1. CDR3 length: 13 residues. With V trimmed by 4 bases and J by 3 bases, 1 base remained unmatched. Germline V lookup: CDR1 MNHNY, CDR2 SVGAGI (reference sequence).

The J gene is TRBJ1-3, the V gene TRBV10-2; perhaps TRBD1 as D (6 bases). CDR1 and CDR2 from the germline V gene are WSHSY and SAAADI. CDR3 length: 15 amino acids. Trimming cost V 5 bases and J 4 bases, with 15 bases left between them. CDR3 sequence: CASSTGTRNGNTIYF. The CDR3 DNA is TGCGCCAGCAGTACAGGGACTAGGAACGGAAACACCATATATTTT.

The chain recombines TRBV27 with TRBJ2-1; TRBD2 agrees at 13 bases. Germline CDR1 reads MNHEY; CDR2 reads SMNVEV (reference sequence). This CDR3 region has 16 residues. J was trimmed by 3 bases and V by 5 bases; bases with no gene match: 4. CDR3: CASSERLAGGYNEQFF. CDR3 nucleotides: TGTGCCAGCAGTGAAAGACTAGCGGGAGGCTACAATGAGCAGTTCTTC.

The CDR3 nucleotides are TGTGCCACCAGCAGAGACCGCCGGACAGGGGGCGGCGGCTACACCTTC. Translated, it gives CATSRDRRTGGGGYTF. The chain is built from TRBV15 and TRBJ1-2, with 11 bases that match TRBD1. This CDR3 region has 16 residues. The J segment lost 8 bases and the V segment lost 0 bases, leaving 8 bases of the junction unmatched. CDR1 LNHNV and CDR2 YYDKDF come from the germline V gene (reference sequence).

The rearrangement links TRBV7-6 to TRBJ1-3; D perhaps matches TRBD1 (6 bases). Trimming cost V 5 bases and J 3 bases, with 14 bases left between them. CDR1 and CDR2 from the germline V gene are SGHVS and FNYEAQ. CDR3 length equals 15 residues. The CDR3 reads CASSTWTDSGNTIYF. Written as DNA, the CDR3 is TGTGCCAGCAGCACCTGGACAGATAGTGGAAACACCATATATTTT.

This chain connects TRBV27 to TRBJ1-1, with D possibly being TRBD1 (5 bases). Germline V gene lookup returns CDR1 MNHEY and CDR2 SMNVEV (reference sequence). The CDR3 is made up of 13 amino acids. V gave up 2 bases and J gave up 6 bases, with 10 bases separating them. CDR3 sequence (DNA): TGTGCCAGCAGTTTACAGGGTGACGCTGAAGCTTTCTTT. Protein: CASSLQGDAEAFF.

This chain connects TRBV5-6 to TRBJ2-7; TRBD1 agrees at 8 bases. The V gene end was trimmed by 0 bases and the J gene end by 0 bases; junction bases not matched to a gene: 5. CDR1 and CDR2 from the germline V gene are SGHDT and YYEEEE. The length of the CDR3 is 16 residues. CDR3: CASSLGTGSSSYEQYF. CDR3 DNA: TGTGCCAGCAGCTTGGGGACAGGGTCGAGCTCCTACGAGCAGTACTTC.

This chain connects TRBV19 to TRBJ1-1; 8 bases line up with TRBD1. V lost 7 bases and J lost 4; bases outside the gene matches: 11. CDR1 is LNHDA and CDR2 is SQIVND in the germline V gene (reference sequence). There are 15 residues in the CDR3. CDR3: CASNAIRGRSTEAFF. CDR3 sequence (DNA): TGTGCCAGTAACGCAATCAGGGGGCGTAGCACTGAAGCTTTCTTT.

The chain links TRBV6-5 to TRBJ2-7, with 11 bases fitting TRBD1. Losses at the gene ends were 6 bases for V and 0 bases for J; bases not matched to a gene: 4. Germline CDR1 and CDR2: MNHEY and SVGAGI. This CDR3 spans 15 amino acids. In nucleotides, the CDR3 is TGTGCCAGCAGGGTTGGACAGGGGGCCTCCTACGAGCAGTACTTC. It encodes CASRVGQGASYEQYF.